This T cell receptor beta chain was captured in a study of spatial heterogeneity in lung cancer. Study information: The donors, fewer than 95 patients with untreated early-stage non-small cell lung cancer, provided the samples.

Every TCR cDNA molecule bore its own unique molecular identifier. TCRdb analysed the 5' RACE reads with MiXCR anew, one entry per CDR3 protein. The repertoire has some 110,000 distinct CDR3 sequences, 10% to 15% of them found once; the top ten carry roughly 17%. The germline gives CDR1 SGHVS, CDR2 FNYEAQ. The CDR3 consists of 15 residues. The V and J ends lost 5 bases and 0 bases, in that order; junction bases with no gene match: 7. Time point in this sample: blood at routine non-recurrence follow-up after resection. The sequenced material consisted of unsorted whole RNA from tumor, nontumor lung or frozen PBMC.

The chain uses TRBV7-6 and TRBJ2-7; 7 nucleotides line up with TRBD1. Here the sequenced sample was PBMCs, taken at follow-up. The source of this sequence is a male donor with early-stage non-small cell lung cancer. The DNA for the CDR3 is TGTGCCAGCAGCCTAGACAGGGACGACTCCTACGAGCAGTACTTC. It codes for CASSLDRDDSYEQYF. Filled out from reference TRBV7-6 and TRBJ2-7, the complete variable domain reads GAGVSQSPRYKVTKRGQDVALRCDPISGHVSLYWYRQALGQGPEFLTYFNYEAQQDKSGLPNDRFSAERPEGSISTLTIQRTEQRDSAMYRCASSLDRDDSYEQYFGPGTRLTVT.